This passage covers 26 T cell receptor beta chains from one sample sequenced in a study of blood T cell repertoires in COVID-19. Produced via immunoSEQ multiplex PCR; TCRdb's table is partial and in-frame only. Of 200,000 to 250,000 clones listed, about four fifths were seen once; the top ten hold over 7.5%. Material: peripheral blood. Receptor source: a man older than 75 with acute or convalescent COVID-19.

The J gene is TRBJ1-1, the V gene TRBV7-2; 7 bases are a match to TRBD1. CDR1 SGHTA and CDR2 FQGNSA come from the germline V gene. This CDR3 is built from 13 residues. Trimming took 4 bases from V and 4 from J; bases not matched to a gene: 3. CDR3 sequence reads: CASSSDRVTEAFF. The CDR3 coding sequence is TGTGCCAGCAGCTCCGACAGGGTCACTGAAGCTTTCTTT.

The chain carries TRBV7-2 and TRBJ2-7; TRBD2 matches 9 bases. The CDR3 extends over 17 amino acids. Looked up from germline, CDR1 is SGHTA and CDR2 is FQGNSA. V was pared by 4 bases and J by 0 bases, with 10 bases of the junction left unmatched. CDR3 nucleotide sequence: TGTGCCAGCAGCTCTAGCGGGGCGGGGGTACTCTCCTACGAGCAGTACTTC. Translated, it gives CASSSSGAGVLSYEQYF.

For the CDR3, the DNA is TGTGCCAGCAGCCCTGACAGGACATGGGAGCTGTTTTTT. Its translation: CASSPDRTWELFF. The chain is built from TRBV5-4 and TRBJ2-2; perhaps TRBD1 as D (6 bases). V lost 4 bases to trimming and J lost 9 bases, with 13 bases between them. This CDR3 contains 13 residues. Germline lookup yields CDR1 SGHNT and CDR2 YYREEE (reference sequence).

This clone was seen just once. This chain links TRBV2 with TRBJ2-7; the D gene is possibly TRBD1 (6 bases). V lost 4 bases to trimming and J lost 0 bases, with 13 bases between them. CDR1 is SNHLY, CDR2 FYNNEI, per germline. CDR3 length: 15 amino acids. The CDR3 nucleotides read TGTGCCAGCAGTGTTGAGACAGGTAGCTCCTACGAGCAGTACTTC. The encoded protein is CASSVETGSSYEQYF.

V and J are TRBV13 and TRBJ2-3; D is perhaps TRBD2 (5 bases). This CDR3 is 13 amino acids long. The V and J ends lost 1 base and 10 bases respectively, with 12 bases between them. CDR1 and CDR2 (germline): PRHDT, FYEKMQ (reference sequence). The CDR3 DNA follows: TGTGCCAGCAGCTTAGCCTCACTAGTGGCGCAGTATTTT. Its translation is CASSLASLVAQYF. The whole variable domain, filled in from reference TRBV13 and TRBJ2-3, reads AAGVIQSPRHLIKEKRETATLKCYPIPRHDTVYWYQQGPGQDPQFLISFYEKMQSDKGSIPDRFSAQQFSDYHSELNMSSLELGDSALYFCASSLASLVAQYFGPGTRLTVL.

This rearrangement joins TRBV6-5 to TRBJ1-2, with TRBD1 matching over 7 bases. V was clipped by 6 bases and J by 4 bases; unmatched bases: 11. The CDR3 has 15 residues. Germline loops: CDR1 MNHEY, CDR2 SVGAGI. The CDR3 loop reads CASSRDSRGLYGYTF. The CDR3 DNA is TGTGCCAGCAGCCGGGACAGCCGGGGACTCTATGGCTACACCTTC.

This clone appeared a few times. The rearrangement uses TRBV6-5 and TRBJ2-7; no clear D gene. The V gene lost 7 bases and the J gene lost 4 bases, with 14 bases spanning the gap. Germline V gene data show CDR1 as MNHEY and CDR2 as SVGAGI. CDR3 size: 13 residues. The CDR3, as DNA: TGTGCCAGCACCTCACTTGCCCGGTACGAGCAGTACTTC. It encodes CASTSLARYEQYF.

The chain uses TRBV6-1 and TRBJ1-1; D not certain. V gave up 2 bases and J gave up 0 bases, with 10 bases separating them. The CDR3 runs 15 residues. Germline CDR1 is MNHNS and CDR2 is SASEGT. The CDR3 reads CASSERTEMNTEAFF. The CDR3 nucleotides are TGTGCCAGCAGTGAAAGAACGGAGATGAACACTGAAGCTTTCTTT.

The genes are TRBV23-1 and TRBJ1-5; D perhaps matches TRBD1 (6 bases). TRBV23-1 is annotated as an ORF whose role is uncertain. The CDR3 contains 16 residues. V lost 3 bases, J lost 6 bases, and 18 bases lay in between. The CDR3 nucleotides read TGCGCCAGCAGTCATCCTGGATGCCTGGGGGCTCAGCCCCAGCATTTT. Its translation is CASSHPGCLGAQPQHF.

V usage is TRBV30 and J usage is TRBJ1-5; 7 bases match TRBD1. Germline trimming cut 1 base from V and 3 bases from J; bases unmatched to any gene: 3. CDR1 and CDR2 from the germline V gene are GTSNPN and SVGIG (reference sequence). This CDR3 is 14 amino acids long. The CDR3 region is CAWSEGQPNQPQHF. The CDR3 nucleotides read TGTGCCTGGAGTGAGGGACAGCCCAATCAGCCCCAGCATTTT.

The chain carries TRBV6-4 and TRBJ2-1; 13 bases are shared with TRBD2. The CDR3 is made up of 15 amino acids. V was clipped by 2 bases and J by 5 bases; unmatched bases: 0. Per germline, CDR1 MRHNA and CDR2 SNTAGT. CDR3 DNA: TGTGCCAGCAGTGACGGGACTAGCGGGAACAATGAGCAGTTCTTC. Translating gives CASSDGTSGNNEQFF.

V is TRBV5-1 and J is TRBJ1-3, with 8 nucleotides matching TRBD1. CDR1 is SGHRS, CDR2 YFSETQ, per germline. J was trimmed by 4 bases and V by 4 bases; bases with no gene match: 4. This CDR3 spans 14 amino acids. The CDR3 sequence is CASSHRGAGNTIYF. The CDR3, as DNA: TGCGCCAGCAGCCACAGGGGGGCCGGAAACACCATATATTTT.

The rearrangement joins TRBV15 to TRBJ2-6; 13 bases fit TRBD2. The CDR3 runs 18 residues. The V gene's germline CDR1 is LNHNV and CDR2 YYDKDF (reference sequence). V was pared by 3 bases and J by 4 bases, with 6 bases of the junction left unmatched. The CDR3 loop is CATSRYGLAGDGANVLTF. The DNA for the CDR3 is TGTGCCACCAGCAGGTATGGACTAGCGGGGGACGGGGCCAACGTCCTGACTTTC.

CDR3 in DNA: TGCGCCAGCAGCTTGGATCGGACAGGGGAATATAATTCACCCCTCCACTTT. Residues: CASSLDRTGEYNSPLHF. The rearrangement links TRBV5-1 to TRBJ1-6, with 9 bases lining up with TRBD1. Germline CDR1 is SGHRS and CDR2 is YFSETQ. The CDR3 length is 17 residues. V was clipped by 0 bases and J by 4 bases; unmatched bases: 5.

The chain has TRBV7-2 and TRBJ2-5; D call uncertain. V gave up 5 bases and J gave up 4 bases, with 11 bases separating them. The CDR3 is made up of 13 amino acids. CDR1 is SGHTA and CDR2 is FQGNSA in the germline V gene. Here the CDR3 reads CASSPRSGETQYF. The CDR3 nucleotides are TGTGCCAGCAGCCCGCGGTCGGGAGAGACCCAGTACTTC.

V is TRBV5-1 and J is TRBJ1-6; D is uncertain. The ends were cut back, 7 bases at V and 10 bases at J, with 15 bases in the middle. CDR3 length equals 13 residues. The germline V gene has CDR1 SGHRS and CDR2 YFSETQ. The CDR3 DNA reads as TGCGCCAGCCCGGGAAGTTTCAGGTCACCCCTCCACTTT. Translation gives CASPGSFRSPLHF.

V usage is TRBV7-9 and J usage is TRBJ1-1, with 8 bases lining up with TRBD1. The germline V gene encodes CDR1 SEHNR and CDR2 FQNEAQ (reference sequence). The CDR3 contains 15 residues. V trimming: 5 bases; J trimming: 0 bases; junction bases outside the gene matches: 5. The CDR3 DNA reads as TGTGCCAGCAGCCGACGGACAGGGCTGAACACTGAAGCTTTCTTT. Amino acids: CASSRRTGLNTEAFF.

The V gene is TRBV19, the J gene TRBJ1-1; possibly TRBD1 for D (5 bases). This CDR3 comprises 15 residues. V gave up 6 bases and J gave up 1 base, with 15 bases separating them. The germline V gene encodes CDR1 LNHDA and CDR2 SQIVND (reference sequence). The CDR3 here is CASSKFSGGNTEAFF. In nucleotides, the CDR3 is TGTGCCAGTAGCAAGTTTTCGGGGGGGAACACTGAAGCTTTCTTT.

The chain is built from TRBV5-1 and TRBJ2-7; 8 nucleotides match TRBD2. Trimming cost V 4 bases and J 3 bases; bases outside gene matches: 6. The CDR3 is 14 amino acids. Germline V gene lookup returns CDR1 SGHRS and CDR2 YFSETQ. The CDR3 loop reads CASSLATSGYEQYF. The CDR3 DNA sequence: TGCGCCAGCAGCCTCGCCACTAGCGGCTACGAGCAGTACTTC.

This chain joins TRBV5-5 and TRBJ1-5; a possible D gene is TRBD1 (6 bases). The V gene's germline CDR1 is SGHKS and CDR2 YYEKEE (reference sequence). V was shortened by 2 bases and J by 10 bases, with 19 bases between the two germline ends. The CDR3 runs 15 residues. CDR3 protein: CASSLRTAQNSPQHF. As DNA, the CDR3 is TGTGCCAGCAGCTTAAGGACAGCCCAAAACAGCCCCCAGCATTTT.

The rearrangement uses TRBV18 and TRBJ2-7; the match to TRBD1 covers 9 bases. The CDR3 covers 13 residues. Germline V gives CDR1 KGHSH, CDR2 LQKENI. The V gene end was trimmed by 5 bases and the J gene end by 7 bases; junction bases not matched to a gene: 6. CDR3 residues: CASSGTGLGEQYF. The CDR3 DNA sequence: TGTGCCAGCTCAGGGACAGGGCTGGGAGAGCAGTACTTC.

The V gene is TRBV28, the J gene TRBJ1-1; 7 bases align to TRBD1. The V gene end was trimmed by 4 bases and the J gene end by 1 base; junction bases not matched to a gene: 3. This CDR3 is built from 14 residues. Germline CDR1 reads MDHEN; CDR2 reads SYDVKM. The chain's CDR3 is CASSSGQPNTEAFF. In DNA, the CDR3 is TGTGCCAGCAGTTCGGGACAGCCGAACACTGAAGCTTTCTTT.

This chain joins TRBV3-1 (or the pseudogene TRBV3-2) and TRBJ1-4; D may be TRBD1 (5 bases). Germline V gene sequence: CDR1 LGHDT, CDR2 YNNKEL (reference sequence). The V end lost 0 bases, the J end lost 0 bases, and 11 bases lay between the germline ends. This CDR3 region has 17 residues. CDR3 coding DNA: TGTGCCAGCAGCCAAGATTACCAGGGTGCAACTAATGAAAAACTGTTTTTT. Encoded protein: CASSQDYQGATNEKLFF.

The CDR3 is CASSLGGRGNEQYF. The CDR3, as DNA: TGTGCCAGCAGCTTAGGGGGCAGGGGGAACGAGCAGTACTTC. This chain connects TRBV7-2 to TRBJ2-7; 7 nucleotides line up with TRBD1. The CDR3 length is 14 residues. V shed 1 base and J 5 bases; nucleotides not matched to a gene: 5. Germline V CDR1 and CDR2: SGHTA, FQGNSA.

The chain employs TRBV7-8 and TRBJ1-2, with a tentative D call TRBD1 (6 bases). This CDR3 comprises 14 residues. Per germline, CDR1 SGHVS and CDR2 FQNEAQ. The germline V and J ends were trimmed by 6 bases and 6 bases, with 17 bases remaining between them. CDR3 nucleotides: TGTGCCAGCAGATCCGACCGGGACAACCATGGCTACACCTTC. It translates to CASRSDRDNHGYTF.

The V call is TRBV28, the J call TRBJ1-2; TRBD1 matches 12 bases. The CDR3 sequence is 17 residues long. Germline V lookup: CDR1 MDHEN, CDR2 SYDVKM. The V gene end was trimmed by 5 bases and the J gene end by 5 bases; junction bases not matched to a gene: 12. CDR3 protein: CASSPPGTGGGRYGYTF. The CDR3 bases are TGTGCCAGCAGTCCCCCCGGGACAGGGGGCGGACGTTATGGCTACACCTTC.